This TCR beta chain was documented in a study of blood T cell repertoires in COVID-19. Across the study: The United States, Italy and Spain supplied acute and convalescent COVID-19 samples.

The germline V gene encodes CDR1 SGDLS and CDR2 YYNGEE. The V end was cut by 2 bases, the J end by 2 bases, with 8 bases between. This CDR3 has 14 amino acids. Authors' data handling: Estimation of nucleated cell counts relied on the amplification of reference gene primers. Sequencing was performed with immunoSEQ multiplex PCR; in TCRdb, only in-frame clones are kept and a portion is missing. The DNA gave D and trimming, while V, J and clone size come from that table. This sample has 140,000 to 150,000 clones, with 75% to 90% found just once. Cohort placement rested on clinical history that participants reported themselves.

This chain joins TRBV9 and TRBJ1-3; no reliable D call. The clonotype comes from a man aged 60-69 years who had recovered from COVID-19. Sequenced: PBMCs or T cells enriched from blood (not recorded which). CDR3 region: CASSVSGTGNTIYF. CDR3 in DNA: TGTGCCAGCAGCGTTAGCGGAACTGGAAACACCATATATTTT.